Listed here is a single T cell receptor (beta chain). This entry is derived from a study of blood T cell repertoires in COVID-19. The V gene's germline CDR1 is GTSNPN and CDR2 SVGIG (reference sequence). This CDR3 is built from 15 residues. The V end was cut by 3 bases, the J end by 2 bases, with 15 bases between. Original analysis: Reference gene primer amplification gave nucleated cell count estimates. The data were produced by immunoSEQ multiplex PCR, yet TCRdb's version contains in-frame clones alone and is incomplete. That table is the source of V, J and clone size, and D and trimming were worked out from the DNA. Here the sample spans a few hundred thousand clones, approximately 90% being singletons. Clinical histories supplied by participants themselves formed the basis of cohort assignment.

The chain combines TRBV30 with TRBJ2-3, with D perhaps TRBD1 (6 bases). The receptor was derived from a man aged 25 to 45 who had recovered from COVID-19. The material sequenced was PBMCs or T cells enriched from blood (not recorded which). The CDR3, as DNA: TGTGCCTGGAGAATCGGACAGTCCATCACAGATACGCAGTATTTT. This translates into CAWRIGQSITDTQYF.